This TCR beta chain was identified during a study of T cell responses to AZD1222 COVID-19 vaccine. The CDR3 consists of 14 residues. Trimming removed 4 bases at V and 1 base at J, with 9 bases between. Per the germline V gene, CDR1 is KGHDR and CDR2 is SFDVKD. Libraries were prepared by immunoSEQ multiplex PCR; TCRdb keeps only in-frame clonotypes and omits some of them. The sample yields some 150,000 clones, roughly 92% seen once. The material sequenced was peripheral blood, taken on day 0 of AZD1222 vaccination. The TCR originated in an adult in good health. The V gene is TRBV24-1, the J gene TRBJ2-5, with D unresolved. The CDR3 spells CATSDSPFQETQYF. DNA for the CDR3: TGTGCCACCAGTGACTCCCCTTTCCAAGAGACCCAGTACTTC.